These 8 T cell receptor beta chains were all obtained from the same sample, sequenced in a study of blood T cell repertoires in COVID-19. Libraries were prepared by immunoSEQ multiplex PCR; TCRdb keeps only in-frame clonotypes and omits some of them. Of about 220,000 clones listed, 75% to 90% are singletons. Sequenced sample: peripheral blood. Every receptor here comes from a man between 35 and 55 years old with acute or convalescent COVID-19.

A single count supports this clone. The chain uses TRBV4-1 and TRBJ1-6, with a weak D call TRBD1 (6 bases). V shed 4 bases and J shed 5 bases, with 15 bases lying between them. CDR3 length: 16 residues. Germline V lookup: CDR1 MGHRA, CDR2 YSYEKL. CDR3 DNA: TGCGCCAGCAGCCGGGAACAGGGACGAAATAATTCACCCCTCCACTTT. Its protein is CASSREQGRNNSPLHF.

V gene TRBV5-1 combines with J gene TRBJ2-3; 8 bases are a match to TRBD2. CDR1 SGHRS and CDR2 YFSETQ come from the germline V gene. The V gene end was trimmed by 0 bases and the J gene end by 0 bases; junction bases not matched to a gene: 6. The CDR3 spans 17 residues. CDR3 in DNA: TGCGCCAGCAGCTTGGCCGGGGGGGCCGGAAGCACAGATACGCAGTATTTT. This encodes CASSLAGGAGSTDTQYF. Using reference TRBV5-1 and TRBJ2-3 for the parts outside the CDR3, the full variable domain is KAGVTQTPRYLIKTRGQQVTLSCSPISGHRSVSWYQQTPGQGLQFLFEYFSETQRNKGNFPGRFSGRQFSNSRSEMNVSTLELGDSALYLCASSLAGGAGSTDTQYFGPGTRLTVL.

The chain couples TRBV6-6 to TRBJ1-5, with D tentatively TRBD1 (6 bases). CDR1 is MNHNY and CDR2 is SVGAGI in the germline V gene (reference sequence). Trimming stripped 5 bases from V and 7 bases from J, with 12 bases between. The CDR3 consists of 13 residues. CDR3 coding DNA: TGTGCCAGCAGTGACAGGCTTGGGCAGCCCCAGCATTTT. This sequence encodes CASSDRLGQPQHF.

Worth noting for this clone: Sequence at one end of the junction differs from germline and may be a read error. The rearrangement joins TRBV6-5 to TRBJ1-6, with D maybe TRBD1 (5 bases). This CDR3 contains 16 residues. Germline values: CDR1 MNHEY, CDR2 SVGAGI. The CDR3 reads CASTYRGSSYNSPLHF. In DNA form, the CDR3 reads TGTGCCAGCACTTACCGGGGGAGCTCCTATAATTCACCCCTCCACTTT.

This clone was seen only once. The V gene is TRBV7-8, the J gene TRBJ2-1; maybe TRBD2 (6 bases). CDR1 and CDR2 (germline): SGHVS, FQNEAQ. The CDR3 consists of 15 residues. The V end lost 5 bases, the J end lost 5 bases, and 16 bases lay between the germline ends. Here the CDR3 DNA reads TGTGCCAGCAGCCTACAGCCGGGACTGAACAATGAGCAGTTCTTC. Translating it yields CASSLQPGLNNEQFF.

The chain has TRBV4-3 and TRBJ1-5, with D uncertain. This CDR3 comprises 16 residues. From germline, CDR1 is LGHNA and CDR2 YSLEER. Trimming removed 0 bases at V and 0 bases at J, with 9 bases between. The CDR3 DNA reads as TGCGCCAGCAGCCAAGATGGCCTAGCTAGCAATCAGCCCCAGCATTTT. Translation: CASSQDGLASNQPQHF.

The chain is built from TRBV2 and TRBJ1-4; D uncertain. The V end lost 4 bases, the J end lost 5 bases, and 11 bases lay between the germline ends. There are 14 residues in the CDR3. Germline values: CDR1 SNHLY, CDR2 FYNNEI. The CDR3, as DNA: TGTGCCAGCAGTGCGCATGGCGGAAATGAAAAACTGTTTTTT. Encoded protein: CASSAHGGNEKLFF.

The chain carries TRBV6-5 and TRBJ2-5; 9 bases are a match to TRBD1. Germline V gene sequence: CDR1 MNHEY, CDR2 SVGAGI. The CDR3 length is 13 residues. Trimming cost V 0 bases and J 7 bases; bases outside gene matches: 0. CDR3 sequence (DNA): TGTGCCAGCAGTTACTCGACAGGGGGGACCCAGTACTTC. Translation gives CASSYSTGGTQYF.